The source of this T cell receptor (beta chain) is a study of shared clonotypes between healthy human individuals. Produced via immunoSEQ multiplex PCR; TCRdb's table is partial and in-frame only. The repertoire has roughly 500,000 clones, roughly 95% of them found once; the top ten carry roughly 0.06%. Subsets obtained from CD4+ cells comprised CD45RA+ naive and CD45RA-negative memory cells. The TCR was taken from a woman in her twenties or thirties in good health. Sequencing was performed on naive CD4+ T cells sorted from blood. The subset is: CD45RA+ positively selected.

For the CDR3, the DNA is TGTGCCAGCAGTCGTAGCGTAAATGAGCAGTTCTTC. Its protein is CASSRSVNEQFF. The rearrangement joins TRBV2 to TRBJ2-1, with TRBD2 as a possible D gene (5 bases). V dropped 5 bases and J dropped 7 bases, with 9 bases sitting between them. Germline-derived CDR1 and CDR2 are SNHLY and FYNNEI. The CDR3 loop spans 12 amino acids.